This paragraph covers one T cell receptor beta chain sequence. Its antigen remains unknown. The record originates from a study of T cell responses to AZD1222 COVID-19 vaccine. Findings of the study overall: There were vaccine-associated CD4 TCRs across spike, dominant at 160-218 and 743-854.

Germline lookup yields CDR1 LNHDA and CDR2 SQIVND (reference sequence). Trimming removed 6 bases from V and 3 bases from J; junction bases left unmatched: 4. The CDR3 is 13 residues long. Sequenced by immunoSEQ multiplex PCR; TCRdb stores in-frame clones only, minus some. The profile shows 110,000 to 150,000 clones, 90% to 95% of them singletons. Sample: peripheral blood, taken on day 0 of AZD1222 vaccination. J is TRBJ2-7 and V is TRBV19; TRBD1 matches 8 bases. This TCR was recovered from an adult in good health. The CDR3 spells CASSPGGGYEQYF. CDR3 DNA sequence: TGTGCCAGTAGCCCAGGGGGCGGCTACGAGCAGTACTTC.